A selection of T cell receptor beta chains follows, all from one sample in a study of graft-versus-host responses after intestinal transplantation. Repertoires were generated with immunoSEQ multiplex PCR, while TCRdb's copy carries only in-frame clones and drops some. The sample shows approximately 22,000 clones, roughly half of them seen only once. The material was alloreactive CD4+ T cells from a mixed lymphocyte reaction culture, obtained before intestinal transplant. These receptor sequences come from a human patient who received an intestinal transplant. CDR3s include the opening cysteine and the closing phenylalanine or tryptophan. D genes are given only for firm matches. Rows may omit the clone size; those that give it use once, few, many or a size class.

CASSFRGLAAYNEQFF	TGTGCCAGCAGCTTCCGGGGACTAGCGGCCTACAATGAGCAGTTCTTC	NA	TRBV7-3	TRBD2	TRBJ2-1
CASSLAVAGGLGEQFF	TGTGCCAGCAGTCTAGCGGTAGCGGGGGGCTTGGGAGAGCAGTTCTTC	few	TRBV6-6	TRBD2	TRBJ2-1
CASSPRFRDSEAFF	TGCGCCAGCAGCCCTCGATTTAGGGACAGCGAAGCTTTCTTT	medium-sized	TRBV4-1	TRBD1	TRBJ1-1
CASTPGTSGYTDTQYF	TGTGCCAGCACCCCCGGGACTAGCGGCTACACAGATACGCAGTATTTT	few	TRBV7-9	TRBD2	TRBJ2-3
CASRTGGQMNTEAFF	TGTGCCAGCAGAACGGGAGGACAGATGAACACTGAAGCTTTCTTT	NA	TRBV6-5	NA	TRBJ1-1
CASSQVMLAGGADTQYF	TGTGCCAGCAGCCAAGTTATGCTGGCGGGGGGCGCGGATACGCAGTATTTT	few	TRBV14	TRBD2	TRBJ2-3
CASSIVGKREPFF	TGTGCCAGTAGTATAGTTGGAAAACGGGAACCGTTTTTT	NA	TRBV19	NA	TRBJ1-4
CASSRGGASSYEQYF	TGTGCCAGCAGTAGGGGTGGGGCCAGCTCCTACGAGCAGTACTTC	once	TRBV2	NA	TRBJ2-7
CASSLAGLLYNEQFF	TGTGCCAGCAGCCTAGCGGGGCTTCTATACAATGAGCAGTTCTTC	NA	TRBV5-4	TRBD2	TRBJ2-1
CASSPWTSSETQYF	TGTGCCAGCAGCCCATGGACTAGCTCGGAGACCCAGTACTTC	NA	TRBV9	TRBD2	TRBJ2-5